These T cell receptor beta chains were read from a single sample in a study of blood T cell repertoires in COVID-19. Data came from immunoSEQ multiplex PCR; TCRdb stores just in-frame clones and leaves some out. The sample consists of about 140,000 clones, around 85% of them appearing once. Sequences were obtained from peripheral blood. The receptors were gathered from a man aged 50-60 years with acute or convalescent COVID-19. Both conserved end residues are part of each CDR3. Fields, in order: V gene, clone size, J gene, D gene, CDR3 DNA, CDR3 protein. The D gene is left open where the match is weak. Rows give clone size only sometimes, using once, few, many, or a class for an expanded clone.

>TRBV19|-|TRBJ2-3|TRBD2
TGTGCCAGTAGTATAGGGGACTACACAGATACGCAGTATTTT
CASSIGDYTDTQYF
>TRBV29-1|-|TRBJ1-5|-
TGCAGCGTTGATGCAGGGGCCGGTCAGCCCCAGCATTTT
CSVDAGAGQPQHF
>TRBV10-1|-|TRBJ2-7|-
TGCGCCAGCAGTGAGGTGTCGGGGGAGCAGTACTTC
CASSEVSGEQYF
>TRBV4-1|-|TRBJ1-5|-
TGCGCCAGCAGCCGACACCCGGGGATGGAACAGCCCCAGCATTTT
CASSRHPGMEQPQHF
>TRBV5-1|once|TRBJ1-4|-
TGCGCCAGCAGCTTGACTGCAGGGTTGTTTGAAAAACTGTTTTTT
CASSLTAGLFEKLFF
>TRBV19|-|TRBJ2-6|-
TGTGCCAGTAGCCCTGGACACTTGCAACCCCTCTCTGGGGCCAACGTCCTGACTTTC
CASSPGHLQPLSGANVLTF
>TRBV3-1/TRBV3-2|-|TRBJ1-6|TRBD1
TGTGCCAGCAGCCAAAGAACAGGGGATTCACCCCTCCACTTT
CASSQRTGDSPLHF
>TRBV6-6|-|TRBJ2-7|TRBD2
TGTGCCAGCAGTTACCCCTTTAGCGGGGAAGTGGAGCAGTACTTC
CASSYPFSGEVEQYF
>TRBV19|-|TRBJ2-3|-
TGTGCCTGTAGTATAGGTTGGGGAGGTTTGACCGGCACAGATACGCAGTATTTT
CACSIGWGGLTGTDTQYF
>TRBV27|-|TRBJ1-1|-
TGTGCCAGCAGTTTTTGGGCGAACGGGAACACTGAAGCTTTCTTT
CASSFWANGNTEAFF
>TRBV28|few|TRBJ1-3|-
TGTGCCACCCGGAGGGTATCCTCAGGAAACACCATATATTTT
CATRRVSSGNTIYF
>TRBV19|-|TRBJ2-1|-
TGTGCCAGTAGTACCATCGACGCGGTCAATGAGCAGTTCTTC
CASSTIDAVNEQFF
>TRBV6-6|-|TRBJ2-5|TRBD1
TGTGCCAGCAGTTGGAACCGGGACAGGGGACAAGAGACCCAGTACTTC
CASSWNRDRGQETQYF
>TRBV27|-|TRBJ2-1|-
TGTGCCAGCAGTTTTGGACTTCGCAATGAGCAGTTCTTC
CASSFGLRNEQFF
>TRBV21-1|once|TRBJ1-1|-
TGTGCCAGCAGACCCAGGACAGCGGTTGATGAAGCTTTCTTT
CASRPRTAVDEAFF
>TRBV10-3|-|TRBJ1-1|TRBD1
TGTGCCATCAGGGACGACAGGGGAAACACTGAAGCTTTCTTT
CAIRDDRGNTEAFF
>TRBV29-1|-|TRBJ1-1|TRBD1
TGCAGCGTTGAAGAGAAGGCGCGGGACAGGAACACTGAAGCTTTCTTT
CSVEEKARDRNTEAFF
>TRBV7-8|-|TRBJ1-3|-
TGTGCCAGCAGCCAGACACAGGTTCATGGAAACACCATATATTTT
CASSQTQVHGNTIYF
>TRBV18|-|TRBJ2-5|-
TGTGCCAGCTCACCACCTTCAAGGGGATTAGAGACCCAGTACTTC
CASSPPSRGLETQYF
>TRBV5-1|-|TRBJ2-3|TRBD1
TGCGCCAGCAGCGACCTACAGGGGGATACGCAGTATTTT
CASSDLQGDTQYF
>TRBV18|few|TRBJ2-1|-
TGTGCCAGCTCCGGACAGACAGGGACTTACAATGAGCAGTTCTTC
CASSGQTGTYNEQFF
>TRBV19|-|TRBJ1-6|-
TGTGCCAGTACCCCAGAGGCAGGGTGGAGTTCACCCCTCCACTTT
CASTPEAGWSSPLHF
>TRBV30|-|TRBJ2-1|TRBD2
TGTGCCTGGAGTCCCCGGACTAGCCTCAATGAGCAGTTCTTC
CAWSPRTSLNEQFF
>TRBV18|once|TRBJ2-7|TRBD2
TGTGCCAGCTCACCAGGACTAGCGGGGAAGGTCGAGCAGTACTTC
CASSPGLAGKVEQYF
>TRBV29-1|-|TRBJ1-2|-
TGCAGCGTTTGGGGCCAGGGCGGCTACACCTTC
CSVWGQGGYTF
>TRBV14|-|TRBJ2-2|-
TGTGCCAGCAGCCAAATCAGCACCGGGGAGCTGTTTTTT
CASSQISTGELFF
>TRBV2|-|TRBJ2-3|-
TGTGCCAGCAGTGAGGAGAGTCCGGGGGCAGATACGCAGTATTTT
CASSEESPGADTQYF
>TRBV18|-|TRBJ1-5|-
TGTGCCAGCTCACTAGCGGGGTTTTATCAGCCCCAGCATTTT
CASSLAGFYQPQHF
>TRBV9|-|TRBJ2-2|TRBD1
TGTGCCAGCAGCGTCTCGGGACAGGGATACACCGGGGAGCTGTTTTTT
CASSVSGQGYTGELFF
>TRBV6-1|-|TRBJ2-1|TRBD2
TGTGCCAGCAGTGAAGGGGGGGGGTTTACTAGCGGGAGGAATGAGCAGTTCTTC
CASSEGGGFTSGRNEQFF
>TRBV2|-|TRBJ2-1|TRBD2
TGTGCCAGCAGTGATGGCGGGGGGGCCGCTGAGCAGTTCTTC
CASSDGGGAAEQFF
>TRBV28|-|TRBJ1-4|-
TGTGCCAGCATCTACGCAGGGTCAACTAATGAAAAACTGTTTTTT
CASIYAGSTNEKLFF
>TRBV5-1|-|TRBJ2-7|-
TGCGCCAGCAGCGTTGGGACATCTCCCGAGCAGTACTTC
CASSVGTSPEQYF
>TRBV6-5|-|TRBJ2-1|-
TGTGCCAGCAGTTCAAAGCTTGAGCAGTTCTTC
CASSSKLEQFF
>TRBV18|once|TRBJ1-1|-
TGTGCCAGCTCACCTTACCGTGGCCGGGGGAACACTGAAGCTTTCTTT
CASSPYRGRGNTEAFF
>TRBV14|-|TRBJ2-2|-
TGTGCCAGCAGCTCAGGGGTGGTAACCGGGGAGCTGTTTTTT
CASSSGVVTGELFF
>TRBV18|-|TRBJ2-5|TRBD2
TGTGCCAGCTCACCAGGGACTAGCGGGAGTGAGACCCAGTACTTC
CASSPGTSGSETQYF